One and the same sample provided the 20 T cell receptor beta chains below, sequenced in a study of T-cell memory formation after mild COVID-19. TCRdb re-derived calls from the 5' RACE reads in MiXCR, one entry per CDR3 protein. Among about 340,000 distinct CDR3 sequences listed, about an eighth were seen once. The sequencing sample was made of PBMCs or a T cell subset sorted from them (not recorded which). The source of these receptors is a man in his late teens or twenties who had mild COVID-19 (a few samples of this study predate the infection). Cell type and time point are not known.

This clonotype came up a few times. The gene calls are TRBV5-1 and TRBJ2-3; D tentatively reads TRBD1 or TRBD2 (6 bases each). Germline-derived CDR1 and CDR2 are SGHRS and YFSETQ. The V and J ends lost 0 bases and 5 bases respectively, with 10 bases between them. The CDR3 totals 14 residues. In nucleotides, the CDR3 is TGCGCCAGCAGCTTGGCGGGGGCCATAGATACGCAGTATTTT. This gives the protein CASSLAGAIDTQYF.

This clonotype was picked up a small number of times. The chain recombines TRBV28 with TRBJ1-6; unclear D gene. Looked up from germline, CDR1 is MDHEN and CDR2 is SYDVKM. The CDR3 covers 13 residues. The V gene lost 7 bases and the J gene lost 11 bases, with 15 bases spanning the gap. The CDR3 loop is CASTNFPGTPLHF. CDR3 bases: TGTGCCAGCACCAACTTCCCCGGGACACCCCTCCACTTT.

This clonotype has just a few counts. The V and J genes are TRBV6-2 or TRBV6-3 and TRBJ1-1; D gene unclear. This CDR3 spans 14 amino acids. Germline V gene data show CDR1 as MNHEY and CDR2 as SVGEGT. V lost 5 bases and J 3 bases, leaving 13 bases between the germline ends. CDR3 nucleotides: TGTGCCAGCAGTCCCGCCGGTTGGGACACTGAAGCTTTCTTT. Protein product: CASSPAGWDTEAFF.

This clonotype was observed a few times. The chain is built from TRBV6-2 or TRBV6-3 and TRBJ2-5; D is uncertain. The CDR3 runs 12 residues. The V gene lost 2 bases and the J gene lost 2 bases, with 3 bases spanning the gap. In germline, CDR1 is MNHEY, CDR2 SVGEGT. As DNA, the CDR3 is TGTGCCAGCAGTTACCCTCAAGAGACCCAGTACTTC. It is translated as CASSYPQETQYF.

This clonotype has more than one count but fewer than ten. The chain is built from TRBV6-5 and TRBJ2-5; TRBD1 or TRBD2 may be the D gene (5 bases each). V lost 0 bases to trimming and J lost 5 bases, with 16 bases between them. The V gene's germline CDR1 is MNHEY and CDR2 SVGAGI. CDR3 size: 16 residues. CDR3 nucleotide sequence: TGTGCCAGCAGTTACTCCGGGACCCCCGTAATGGAGACCCAGTACTTC. Translating gives CASSYSGTPVMETQYF.

This clonotype was seen more than once but under ten times. The chain employs TRBV7-2 and TRBJ1-1; tentatively, D is TRBD1 (6 bases). This CDR3 spans 15 amino acids. Trimming pared 1 base from V and 4 bases from J, leaving 13 bases between. Germline V gene sequence: CDR1 SGHTA, CDR2 FQGNSA. CDR3 in DNA: TGTGCCAGCAGCTTAGTCGCAGGGGTGGGCACTGAAGCTTTCTTT. Translation: CASSLVAGVGTEAFF.

This chain connects TRBV30 to TRBJ2-1; 11 positions agree with TRBD2. V shed 3 bases and J 10 bases; nucleotides not matched to a gene: 5. CDR1 and CDR2 (germline): GTSNPN, SVGIG (reference sequence). The CDR3 contains 13 residues. The CDR3, as DNA: TGTGCCTGGAGCCTAGCGGGGGGTAGAGAGCAGTTCTTC. It encodes CAWSLAGGREQFF.

This clonotype has at least ten counts. V gene TRBV4-3 combines with J gene TRBJ2-1, with D hard to call. The V gene lost 0 bases and the J gene lost 2 bases, with 8 bases spanning the gap. From germline, CDR1 is LGHNA and CDR2 YSLEER. This CDR3 contains 15 residues. The CDR3 reads CASSQEAVTYNEQFF. DNA for the CDR3: TGCGCCAGCAGCCAAGAGGCAGTTACCTACAATGAGCAGTTCTTC.

The J gene is TRBJ2-7, the V gene TRBV18, with D uncertain. V lost 6 bases, J lost 2 bases, and 14 bases lay in between. This CDR3 region has 14 residues. Per germline, CDR1 KGHSH and CDR2 LQKENI. The CDR3 here is CASSPTAWAYEQYF. In nucleotides, the CDR3 is TGTGCCAGCTCTCCAACGGCCTGGGCCTACGAGCAGTACTTC.

J is TRBJ2-5 and V is TRBV15; 7 nucleotides line up with TRBD1. The J segment lost 2 bases and the V segment lost 2 bases, leaving 2 bases of the junction unmatched. Germline CDR1 reads LNHNV; CDR2 reads YYDKDF (reference sequence). The CDR3 sequence is 14 residues long. CDR3: CATSRPGQQETQYF. In DNA form, the CDR3 reads TGTGCCACCAGCAGACCGGGACAGCAAGAGACCCAGTACTTC.

This clonotype has ten or more counts. The genes are TRBV11-2 and TRBJ1-1; D is ambiguous. With 3 bases removed from V and 1 base from J, the gap between germline ends came to 9 bases. This CDR3 is built from 14 residues. Germline CDR1 is SGHAT and CDR2 is FQNNGV. CDR3: CASSFWGTNTEAFF. In nucleotides, the CDR3 is TGTGCCAGCAGCTTTTGGGGTACGAACACTGAAGCTTTCTTT. Drawing the rest from reference TRBV11-2 and TRBJ1-1, the complete variable domain is EAGVAQSPRYKIIEKRQSVAFWCNPISGHATLYWYQQILGQGPKLLIQFQNNGVVDDSQLPKDRFSAERLKGVDSTLKIQPAKLEDSAVYLCASSFWGTNTEAFFGQGTRLTVV.

CDR3 sequence reads: CASTQSIGGDTQYF. CDR3 DNA sequence: TGTGCCAGCACCCAAAGTATAGGGGGAGATACGCAGTATTTT. J is TRBJ2-3 and V is TRBV12-3 or TRBV12-4, with D possibly being TRBD1 (6 bases). This CDR3 region has 14 residues. V lost 7 bases and J 5 bases, leaving 16 bases between the germline ends.

This clonotype occurred a few times. The rearrangement joins TRBV2 to TRBJ2-3, with a possible D match to TRBD1 (5 bases). V lost 4 bases, J lost 0 bases, and 8 bases lay in between. Germline V gives CDR1 SNHLY, CDR2 FYNNEI. The CDR3 extends over 14 amino acids. The CDR3, as DNA: TGTGCCAGCAGTGCCAGGGTCAGCACAGATACGCAGTATTTT. Translating it yields CASSARVSTDTQYF.

The chain combines TRBV6-2 or TRBV6-3 with TRBJ2-3; tentatively, D is TRBD2 (5 bases). The CDR3 has 19 residues. Trimming removed 8 bases from V and 1 base from J, with 28 bases in between. CDR1 is MNHEY, CDR2 SVGEGT, per germline. The CDR3 protein is CASRGIVVFAPNRTDTQYF. CDR3 in DNA: TGTGCCAGCCGGGGAATAGTGGTGTTTGCTCCGAATCGCACAGATACGCAGTATTTT.

The chain carries TRBV7-9 and TRBJ2-1; D is undetermined. Trimming shortened V by 0 bases and J by 4 bases, and 7 bases separated the two germline ends. This CDR3 region has 14 residues. Germline CDR1 is SEHNR and CDR2 is FQNEAQ (reference sequence). CDR3 protein: CASSLAYRYNEQFF. CDR3 DNA: TGTGCCAGCAGCTTAGCATACAGATACAATGAGCAGTTCTTC.

This clonotype was observed a few times. A read error may produce the germline difference seen at one junction end. The V call is TRBV20-1, the J call TRBJ2-5, with 7 positions matching TRBD2. The CDR3 runs 14 residues. From germline, CDR1 is DFQATT and CDR2 SNEGSKA (reference sequence). Here the CDR3 DNA reads TGCAGTGCAAGAGCCTACGGGGGGAGGGAGACCCAGTACTTC. Translating gives CSARAYGGRETQYF.

J is TRBJ2-5 and V is TRBV3-1; a possible D gene is TRBD2 (6 bases). Looked up from germline, CDR1 is LGHDT and CDR2 is YNNKEL (reference sequence). Trimming pared 0 bases from V and 5 bases from J, leaving 10 bases between. CDR3 size: 14 residues. CDR3 residues: CASSQDGGTETQYF. The CDR3 DNA sequence: TGTGCCAGCAGCCAAGATGGGGGGACTGAGACCCAGTACTTC.

This clonotype has more than one count but fewer than ten. The chain joins TRBV5-6 to TRBJ2-1; D is unresolved. Per the germline V gene, CDR1 is SGHDT and CDR2 is YYEEEE. The CDR3 sequence is 13 residues long. V was clipped by 0 bases and J by 12 bases, with 13 bases between them. In nucleotides, the CDR3 is TGTGCCAGCAGCTTGGCGGGTGGGTTCGGGCAGTTCTTC. This encodes CASSLAGGFGQFF.

This rearrangement joins TRBV5-1 to TRBJ1-1; D is ambiguous. V lost 4 bases, J lost 4 bases, and 14 bases lay in between. The CDR3 is made up of 14 amino acids. The germline gives CDR1 SGHRS, CDR2 YFSETQ. CDR3 nucleotide sequence: TGCGCCAGCAGCCCGACCGACGTCCGCACTGAAGCTTTCTTT. Its translation: CASSPTDVRTEAFF.

The chain is built from TRBV12-3 or TRBV12-4 and TRBJ1-1; D is unresolved. The CDR3 length is 13 residues. V dropped 2 bases and J dropped 6 bases, with 10 bases sitting between them. The CDR3 here is CASSLPSRAEAFF. The CDR3 coding sequence is TGTGCCAGCAGTTTACCTTCCCGGGCTGAAGCTTTCTTT.